What follows is one T cell receptor (beta chain) and its context. Its specificity is not known. It was with a sample-barcoded 5' primer and a J-beta primer mix that a second PCR of roughly 7 to 12 cycles was run. Using its own MiXCR run on the 5' RACE reads, TCRdb lists one record per CDR3 protein. The sample consists of 850,000 to 1,300,000 distinct CDR3 sequences, roughly 45% of them appearing once. The data are from a study of blood T cells in healthy people across ages. Findings and caveats of the study: Observed TCR beta diversity showed a strong correlation with the percentage of naive T cells as measured by flow cytometry. Both naive CD4+ cell counts and diversity were greater in long-lived donors than in aged donors.

The CDR3 covers 12 residues. Germline V CDR1 and CDR2: MGHRA, YSYEKL. Trimming took off 4 bases at V and 5 bases at J, with 8 bases between the two ends. It was ten milliliters of peripheral blood that were drawn from each donor. Samples had at least 7 million PBMCs isolated from them. The rearrangement uses TRBV4-1 and TRBJ2-5, with no clear D. The specimen was blood. The clonotype originates from an older woman in good health. The CDR3 sequence is CASSRDFETQYF. CDR3 in DNA: TGCGCCAGCAGCCGAGATTTCGAGACCCAGTACTTC.